This TCR beta chain was recovered during a study of shared clonotypes between healthy human individuals (dated by TCRdb to about 2020). About the study as a whole: Two women and a few men aged 18 to 49 years were included in the cohort. Per donor, three plates each were used for CD4 naive and CD4 memory, two for CD8 naive, and one for CD8 memory. Leukapheresis yielded between about 0.8 and 8.9 billion PBMCs per donor. The study deeply sequenced blood TCR repertoires of about five healthy adults to estimate repertoire size and the extent of clonotype sharing between individuals. Different laboratories and diverse techniques were used to prepare libraries and sequence TCR repertoires, to increase sequencing depth and limit assay-specific biases.

CDR1 SEHNR and CDR2 FQNEAQ are derived from the germline V gene (reference sequence). Taken from cysteine to phenylalanine, the CDR3 has 13 residues. CDR3 DNA only is kept here, 39 bases in frame from base 1. The V end loses 5 bases and the J end loses 1 base, and a stretch of 8 bases separates them. TCR CDR3 regions were amplified from genomic DNA by multiplex PCR using the deep immunoSEQ assay. For each cell subset, the extracted genomic DNA was distributed evenly across all wells of several immunoSEQ 96-well plates, and each plate served as one replicate. For sorted subsets, roughly 200 ng of genomic DNA, equivalent to around 29,000 T cell genomes, went into each replicate PCR. Purified libraries were quantified with a Qubit 3.0 fluorometer, sized on a Bioanalyzer 2100, and re-quantified with the KAPA Library Quantification kit. A separate single-read 150-cycle Illumina NextSeq 550 flow cell was used to sequence each immunoSEQ 96-well plate. Per the original workflow: Because only junctional sequences without quality scores were contained in the immunoSEQ output, filtering matching that applied to full-length reads could not be performed. Sequences were annotated with PyIR, a Python wrapper for IgBLAST v1.9, using IMGT germline references to assign V/J genes and CDR3. Reads were filtered out if the reads had weak V/J assignments (E-value above 1e-6), no CDR3, stop codons, out-of-frame junctions, or ambiguous translated residues. V3J clonotypes were defined by identical inferred V gene, J gene, and CDR3 amino acid sequence. The percentage overlap between two repertoires was calculated by dividing the number of shared unique clonotypes by the size of the smaller repertoire. RTK rarefaction, the Chao1 estimator, and Recon v2.1 estimates of unobserved clonotypes were used to assess repertoire richness. Generation probabilities were computed with OLGA for all TCRbeta clonotypes obtained by the gDNA method from a few donors. Held by TCRdb, this immuneACCESS table contains in-frame sequences only and omits some clones. Under half of the omission traces to an unresolved V gene where checked; the cause of the rest is unknown. The DNA gave D and trimming, while V, J and clone size come from that table. The sample table lists 2 million or so clones, 85% to 95% of them with a count of one. 0.1% to 0.15% of the sample comes from the top ten.

Of note for this clone: Its antigen is unknown. Base quality data are lacking; no much larger clone is found one base away. Other DNA sequences in this sample translate to the same CDR3.

The research as a whole found: Because the study included a small number of donors, the genetic and exposure-history diversity represented was limited. Higher generation probabilities were observed for clonotypes shared by all four sorted-subset donors than for non-shared clonotypes. Approximately 5% of naive CD4, around 4% of naive CD8, 2.3% of memory CD4, and approximately 0.4% of memory CD8 clonotypes were shared across several donors. Rarefaction of sorted-subset datasets indicated incomplete sequencing despite the large sequencing depth. Pairwise subsampling indicated that sequencing depth was expected to affect the degree of clonotype sharing among donors. Sampling was restricted to blood, and TCR repertoires in tissues likely differ from the TCR repertoires found in blood. Estimated clonotype richness was generally larger for naive than for memory subsets.

The donors were healthy, HIV-negative adults with no recently reported acute infections or vaccinations. Only Caucasian adults living in Nashville, Tennessee, USA were represented among the donors. Magnetic negative selection was used to enrich CD4+ T cells, after which naive cells were positively selected on CD45RA and the negative fraction became the memory subset. Blood was collected by leukapheresis, and PBMCs were isolated by Ficoll-Histopaque density gradient centrifugation and then cryopreserved in liquid nitrogen vapor phase. Purity and quantity of every magnetically sorted T cell population were checked by analytical flow cytometry. Genomic DNA was isolated from every sorted fraction and measured by UV absorbance on a Nanodrop 2000c.

Material: naive CD4+ T cells sorted from blood. According to the study, the label for this sample's cell subset or site signals: CD45RA+ positively selected. The source is a man younger than 35 in good health. The rearranged segments are TRBV7-9 and TRBJ1-1, with TRBD1 as a weak D call on 5 bases. The nucleotide sequence is TGTGCCAGCAGCCTTACAGGGAACACTGAAGCTTTCTTT. The encoded protein is CASSLTGNTEAFF.